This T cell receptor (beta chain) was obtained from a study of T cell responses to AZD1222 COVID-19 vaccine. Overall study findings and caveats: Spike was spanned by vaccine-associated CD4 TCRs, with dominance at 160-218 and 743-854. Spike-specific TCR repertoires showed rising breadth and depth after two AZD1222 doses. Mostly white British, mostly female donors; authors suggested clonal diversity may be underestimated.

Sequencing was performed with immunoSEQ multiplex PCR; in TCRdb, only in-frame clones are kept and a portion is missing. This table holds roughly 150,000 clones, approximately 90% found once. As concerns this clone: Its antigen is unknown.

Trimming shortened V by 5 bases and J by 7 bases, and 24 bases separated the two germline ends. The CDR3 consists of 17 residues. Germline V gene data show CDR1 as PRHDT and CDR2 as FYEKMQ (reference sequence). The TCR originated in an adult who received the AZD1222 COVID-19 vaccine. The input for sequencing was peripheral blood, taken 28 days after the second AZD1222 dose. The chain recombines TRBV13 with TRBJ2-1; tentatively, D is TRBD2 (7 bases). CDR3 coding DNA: TGTGCCAGCAGCCTCACAAAGGGGGGGGACTACTGGAATGAGCAGTTCTTC. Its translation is CASSLTKGGDYWNEQFF.